The 23 T cell receptor beta chains presented below share a single source sample, sequenced in a study of blood T cell repertoires in COVID-19. TCRdb keeps only in-frame clones here, not all; method: immunoSEQ multiplex PCR. The table has approximately 100,000 clones, roughly two thirds seen once. The sample taken for sequencing was peripheral blood. These receptors originate from an elderly man with acute or convalescent COVID-19.

This clone appeared many times. The chain couples TRBV6-1 to TRBJ2-7, with 11 positions matching TRBD1. V was clipped by 3 bases and J by 2 bases; unmatched bases: 6. The CDR3 runs 16 residues. The V gene's germline CDR1 is MNHNS and CDR2 SASEGT. The CDR3 bases are TGTGCCAGCAGTGATCCCCCGGGACAGGGGGCCTACGAGCAGTACTTC. It codes for CASSDPPGQGAYEQYF.

The CDR3: CASSVDDRKQFF. Written as DNA, the CDR3 is TGTGCCAGCAGCGTAGATGACAGAAAGCAGTTCTTC. This rearrangement joins TRBV9 to TRBJ2-1; possible D gene TRBD1, 5 bases. CDR3 length: 12 residues. Trimming removed 0 bases at V and 11 bases at J, with 9 bases between. CDR1 and CDR2 (germline): SGDLS, YYNGEE.

The rearrangement links TRBV6-5 to TRBJ2-1; a weak D match, TRBD1 (6 bases). Germline CDR1 reads MNHEY; CDR2 reads SVGAGI. V lost 8 bases and J 8 bases, leaving 19 bases between the germline ends. The length of the CDR3 is 14 residues. CDR3 sequence (DNA): TGTGCCAGCGCCGGACAAGTTGGGGGCTATGAGCAGTTCTTC. It translates to CASAGQVGGYEQFF.

The chain employs TRBV2 and TRBJ1-2; unclear D gene. The V gene's germline CDR1 is SNHLY and CDR2 FYNNEI. This CDR3 is 14 amino acids long. V gave up 6 bases and J gave up 2 bases, with 13 bases separating them. The CDR3 loop is CASRDGRGNYGYTF. In nucleotides, the CDR3 is TGTGCCAGCAGGGACGGACGGGGAAACTATGGCTACACCTTC.

The rearrangement joins TRBV7-9 to TRBJ1-1, with TRBD1 identical over 7 bases. CDR3 length: 15 residues. The J segment lost 1 base and the V segment lost 4 bases, leaving 6 bases of the junction unmatched. CDR1 and CDR2 (germline): SEHNR, FQNEAQ (reference sequence). Here the CDR3 reads CASSSVQGRNTEAFF. The CDR3, as DNA: TGTGCCAGCAGCTCTGTACAGGGGAGGAACACTGAAGCTTTCTTT. Combining the CDR3 with reference TRBV7-9 and TRBJ1-1 gives the whole variable domain DTGVSQNPRHKITKRGQNVTFRCDPISEHNRLYWYRQTLGQGPEFLTYFQNEAQLEKSRLLSDRFSAERPKGSFSTLEIQRTEQGDSAMYLCASSSVQGRNTEAFFGQGTRLTVV.

V gene TRBV15 combines with J gene TRBJ2-5; weak D call: TRBD1 (7 bases). V shed 3 bases and J shed 4 bases, with 15 bases lying between them. This CDR3 has 15 residues. In germline, CDR1 is LNHNV, CDR2 YYDKDF (reference sequence). The CDR3 DNA is TGTGCCACCAGCAGGCGGGGACAGCAAGGAGAGACCCAGTACTTC. It encodes CATSRRGQQGETQYF.

In its sample, this clone was seen a few times. The gene calls are TRBV6-2 or TRBV6-3 and TRBJ2-1, with D possibly TRBD2 on 6 matching bases. V was trimmed by 0 bases and J by 6 bases, leaving 15 bases between them. This CDR3 is 16 amino acids long. The germline V gene has CDR1 MNHEY and CDR2 SVGEGT. CDR3 sequence: CASSYSRLVRGNEQFF. CDR3 DNA sequence: TGTGCCAGCAGTTACTCGAGACTAGTTAGGGGCAATGAGCAGTTCTTC.

The chain recombines TRBV7-2 with TRBJ1-4; 7 positions match TRBD1. The trim removed 5 bases at V and 7 bases at J, leaving 7 bases unmatched. The CDR3 spans 14 residues. In germline, CDR1 is SGHTA, CDR2 FQGNSA. CDR3 residues: CASSQTGVGEKLFF. CDR3 in DNA: TGTGCCAGCAGCCAAACAGGGGTGGGTGAAAAACTGTTTTTT.

Comments on this clone: The junction departs from germline at one end; a sequencing error may be responsible. The gene calls are TRBV6-2 or TRBV6-3 and TRBJ2-7; tentatively, D is TRBD1 (7 bases). Germline-derived CDR1 and CDR2 are MNHEY and SVGEGT. The CDR3 is 11 amino acids. CDR3 DNA: TGTGCCAGCAGCACATCAGGGGGGCTACGATTC. This translates into CASSTSGGLRF.

This clone was detected a few times. This chain connects TRBV11-2 to TRBJ2-1, with TRBD2 matching over 12 bases. Germline V gives CDR1 SGHAT, CDR2 FQNNGV. The V gene end was trimmed by 6 bases and the J gene end by 7 bases; junction bases not matched to a gene: 7. CDR3 length: 15 residues. CDR3 bases: TGTGCCAGCAGGTCCCTAGCGGGAGGGCTGAATGAGCAGTTCTTC. Amino acids: CASRSLAGGLNEQFF.

CDR3 DNA sequence: TGTGCCAGCAGCCGACTACTCGGGTCCTACAATGAGCAGTTCTTC. Translating it yields CASSRLLGSYNEQFF. This chain uses TRBV6-2 or TRBV6-3 with TRBJ2-1, with D perhaps matching TRBD2 (5 bases). Trimming stripped 6 bases from V and 1 base from J, with 13 bases between. The CDR3 consists of 15 residues. CDR1 and CDR2 (germline): MNHEY, SVGEGT.

The CDR3 DNA follows: TGTGCCACCAGCAGAGGCGGCTCGAGTGAAGCTTTCTTT. Amino acid sequence: CATSRGGSSEAFF. This chain uses TRBV15 with TRBJ1-1; no clear D. Germline CDR1 is LNHNV and CDR2 is YYDKDF (reference sequence). Trimming took 1 base from V and 7 from J, leaving 10 bases between them. This CDR3 is built from 13 residues.

This clone was found once. The chain links TRBV10-2 to TRBJ2-1, with D unresolved. Germline-derived CDR1 and CDR2 are WSHSY and SAAADI. The CDR3 runs 14 residues. V shed 6 bases and J shed 0 bases, with 9 bases lying between them. The CDR3 DNA reads as TGCGCCAGCAGCGAAACGAGCTCCTACAATGAGCAGTTCTTC. It codes for CASSETSSYNEQFF.

V is TRBV19 and J is TRBJ2-3, with 9 positions matching TRBD2. Per the germline V gene, CDR1 is LNHDA and CDR2 is SQIVND (reference sequence). The ends lost 3 bases at V and 0 bases at J; junction bases unmatched: 4. The CDR3 sequence is 16 residues long. CDR3 DNA: TGTGCCAGTAGTATTCGGGCGGGGGGGAGCACAGATACGCAGTATTTT. It specifies CASSIRAGGSTDTQYF.

In its sample, this clone was seen once. The V gene is TRBV4-3, the J gene TRBJ2-7; no definite D call. V lost 4 bases and J lost 2, with 21 bases in between. The CDR3 runs 17 residues. CDR1 is LGHNA, CDR2 YSLEER, per germline. CDR3 coding DNA: TGCGCCAGCAGCCCCCGATTGACGGGTGGCCTACCCTACGAGCAGTACTTC. Translating gives CASSPRLTGGLPYEQYF.

This clone was counted between two and nine times. The chain carries TRBV12-5 and TRBJ1-1, with TRBD1 matching 10 bases. The length of the CDR3 is 15 residues. Trimming took 6 bases from V and 3 from J; bases not matched to a gene: 7. CDR1 is LGHNT, CDR2 FRNRAP, per germline. The CDR3 DNA reads as TGTGCTAGTGGACTCGGACAGGGGGGATACACTGAAGCTTTCTTT. Translation: CASGLGQGGYTEAFF.

The chain has TRBV6-5 and TRBJ2-1; possibly TRBD1 for D (5 bases). The germline CDR1 and CDR2 sequences are MNHEY and SVGAGI. Trimming took 5 bases from V and 2 from J, leaving 7 bases between them. This CDR3 region has 13 residues. The CDR3 nucleotides read TGTGCCAGCAGTCAGACAGCCTACAATGAGCAGTTCTTC. This sequence encodes CASSQTAYNEQFF.

This rearrangement joins TRBV7-2 to TRBJ2-7; no clear D. Deletions cut 4 bases from V and 7 bases from J, with 8 bases between. In germline, CDR1 is SGHTA, CDR2 FQGNSA. The CDR3 totals 11 residues. The CDR3 nucleotides read TGTGCCAGCAGCTCAGAAATTGAGCAGTACTTC. This translates into CASSSEIEQYF.

This chain joins TRBV19 and TRBJ2-3; D gene uncertain. The CDR3 spans 14 residues. Germline loops: CDR1 LNHDA, CDR2 SQIVND (reference sequence). V lost 4 bases and J 2 bases, leaving 10 bases between the germline ends. The CDR3 DNA is TGTGCCAGTAGTACGCGGCGCGACACAGATACGCAGTATTTT. It is translated as CASSTRRDTDTQYF.

This clone was observed a handful of times. The chain joins TRBV3-1 (or the pseudogene TRBV3-2) to TRBJ1-1; perhaps TRBD1 as D (6 bases). Germline loops: CDR1 LGHDT, CDR2 YNNKEL (reference sequence). Trimming stripped 4 bases from V and 4 bases from J, with 16 bases between. The CDR3 is 15 amino acids. The CDR3 nucleotides are TGTGCCAGCAGCCCAAGGGGGGGGGTCGGCACTGAAGCTTTCTTT. Its translation is CASSPRGGVGTEAFF.

This rearrangement joins TRBV2 to TRBJ2-7, with 7 bases lining up with TRBD2. This CDR3 region has 13 residues. Unmatched junction bases numbered 3, after V lost 5 bases and J lost 2 bases. Per the germline V gene, CDR1 is SNHLY and CDR2 is FYNNEI. The CDR3 nucleotides read TGTGCCAGCAGTAGCGGGATGACCTACGAGCAGTACTTC. It specifies CASSSGMTYEQYF.

The V and J genes are TRBV13 and TRBJ2-5, with 9 bases lining up with TRBD1. The CDR3 has 14 residues. V trimming: 2 bases; J trimming: 5 bases; junction bases outside the gene matches: 3. Looked up from germline, CDR1 is PRHDT and CDR2 is FYEKMQ (reference sequence). The chain's CDR3 is CASSLRTGEETQYF. The DNA of the CDR3 is TGTGCCAGCAGCTTAAGGACAGGGGAGGAGACCCAGTACTTC.

This chain connects TRBV6-5 to TRBJ2-7, with 9 bases lining up with TRBD2. The V gene end was trimmed by 2 bases and the J gene end by 7 bases; junction bases not matched to a gene: 9. This CDR3 is 15 amino acids long. Germline V lookup: CDR1 MNHEY, CDR2 SVGAGI. For the CDR3, the DNA is TGTGCCAGCAGTTACGCTGCGGGAGGGCCCAGAGAGCAGTACTTC. This codes for CASSYAAGGPREQYF.